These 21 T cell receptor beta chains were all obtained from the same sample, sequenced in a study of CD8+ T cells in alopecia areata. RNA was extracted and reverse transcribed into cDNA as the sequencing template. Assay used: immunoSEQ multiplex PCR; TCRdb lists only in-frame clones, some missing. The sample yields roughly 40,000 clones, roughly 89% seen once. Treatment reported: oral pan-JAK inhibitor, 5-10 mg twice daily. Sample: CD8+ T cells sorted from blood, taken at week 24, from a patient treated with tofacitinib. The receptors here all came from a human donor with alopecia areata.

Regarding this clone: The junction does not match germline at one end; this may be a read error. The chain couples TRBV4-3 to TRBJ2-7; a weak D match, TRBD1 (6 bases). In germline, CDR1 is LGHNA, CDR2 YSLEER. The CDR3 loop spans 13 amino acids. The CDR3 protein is CASSQDRVGTPMF. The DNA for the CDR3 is TGCGCCAGCAGCCAAGATCGCGTCGGGACACCTATGTTC.

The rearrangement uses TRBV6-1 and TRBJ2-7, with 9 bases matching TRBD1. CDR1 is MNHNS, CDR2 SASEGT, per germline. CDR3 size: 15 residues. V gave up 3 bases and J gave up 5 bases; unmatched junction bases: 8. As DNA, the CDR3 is TGTGCCAGCAGTGACTCCGGGACAGGGCCTGACGAGCAGTACTTC. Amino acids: CASSDSGTGPDEQYF.

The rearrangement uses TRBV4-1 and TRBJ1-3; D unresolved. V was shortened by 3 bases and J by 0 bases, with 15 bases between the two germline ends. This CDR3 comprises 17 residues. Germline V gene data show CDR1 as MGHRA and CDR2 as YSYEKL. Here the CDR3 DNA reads TGCGCCAGCAGCCAGTACCCCCCCGGGAGCTCTGGAAACACCATATATTTT. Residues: CASSQYPPGSSGNTIYF.

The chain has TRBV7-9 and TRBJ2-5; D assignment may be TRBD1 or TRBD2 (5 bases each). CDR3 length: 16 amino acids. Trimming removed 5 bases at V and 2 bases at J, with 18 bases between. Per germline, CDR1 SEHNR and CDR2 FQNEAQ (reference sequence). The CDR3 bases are TGTGCCAGCAGCGTTCAAACCGGGACGGATCAAGAGACCCAGTACTTC. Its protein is CASSVQTGTDQETQYF.

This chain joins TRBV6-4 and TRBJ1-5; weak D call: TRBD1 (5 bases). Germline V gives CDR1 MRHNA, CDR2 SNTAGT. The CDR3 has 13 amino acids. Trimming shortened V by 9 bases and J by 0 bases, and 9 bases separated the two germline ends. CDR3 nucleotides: TGTGCCAGTTCTACAGGTAGCAATCAGCCCCAGCATTTT. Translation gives CASSTGSNQPQHF.

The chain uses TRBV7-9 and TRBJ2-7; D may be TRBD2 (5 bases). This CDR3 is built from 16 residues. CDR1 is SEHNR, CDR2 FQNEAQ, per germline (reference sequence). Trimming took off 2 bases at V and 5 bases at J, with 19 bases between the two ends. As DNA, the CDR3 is TGTGCCAGCAGCTTAACCTCTCCCCCCGGGGATGACGAGCAGTACTTC. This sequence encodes CASSLTSPPGDDEQYF.

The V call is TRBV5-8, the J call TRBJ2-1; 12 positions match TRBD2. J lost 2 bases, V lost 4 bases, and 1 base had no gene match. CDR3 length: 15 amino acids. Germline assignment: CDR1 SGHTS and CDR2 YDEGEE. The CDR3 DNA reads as TGTGCCAGCAGCCCTAGCGGGGGGGCCTACAATGAGCAGTTCTTC. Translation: CASSPSGGAYNEQFF.

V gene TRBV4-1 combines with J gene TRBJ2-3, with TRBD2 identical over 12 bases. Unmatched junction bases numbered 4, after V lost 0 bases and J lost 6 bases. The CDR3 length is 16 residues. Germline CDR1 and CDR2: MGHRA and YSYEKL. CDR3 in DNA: TGCGCCAGCAGCCAAGATCATGGACTAGCGGGGGATACGCAGTATTTT. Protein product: CASSQDHGLAGDTQYF.

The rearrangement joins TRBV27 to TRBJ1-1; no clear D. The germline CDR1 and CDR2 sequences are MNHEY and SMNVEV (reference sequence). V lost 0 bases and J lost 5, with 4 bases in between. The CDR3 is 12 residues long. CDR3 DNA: TGTGCCAGCAGTTTATCGGGTACTGAAGCTTTCTTT. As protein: CASSLSGTEAFF.

CDR3 nucleotides: TGTGCCACCAGCAGAGACAGGGGTAGCACAGATACGCAGTATTTT. This translates into CATSRDRGSTDTQYF. The V call is TRBV15, the J call TRBJ2-3; a weak D match, TRBD1 (6 bases). This CDR3 has 15 residues. Deletions cut 0 bases from V and 0 bases from J, with 7 bases between. Germline CDR1 reads LNHNV; CDR2 reads YYDKDF (reference sequence).

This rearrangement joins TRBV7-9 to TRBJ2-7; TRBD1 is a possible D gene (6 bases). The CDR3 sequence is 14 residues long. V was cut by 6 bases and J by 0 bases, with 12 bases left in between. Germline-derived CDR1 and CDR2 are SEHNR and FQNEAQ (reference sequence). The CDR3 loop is CASSLGTSSYEQYF. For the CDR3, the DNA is TGTGCCAGCAGTCTCGGGACAAGCTCCTACGAGCAGTACTTC.

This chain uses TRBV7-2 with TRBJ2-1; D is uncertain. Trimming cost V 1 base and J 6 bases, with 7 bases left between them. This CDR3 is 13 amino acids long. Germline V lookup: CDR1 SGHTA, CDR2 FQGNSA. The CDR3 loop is CASSLDGSNEQFF. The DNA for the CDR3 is TGTGCCAGCAGCTTAGATGGTAGCAATGAGCAGTTCTTC.

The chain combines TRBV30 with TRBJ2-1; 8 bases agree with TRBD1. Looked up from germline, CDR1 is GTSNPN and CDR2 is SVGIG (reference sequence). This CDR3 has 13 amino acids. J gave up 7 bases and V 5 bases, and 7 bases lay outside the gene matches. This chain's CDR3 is CAWWTGNGNEQFF. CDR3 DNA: TGTGCCTGGTGGACAGGGAACGGGAATGAGCAGTTCTTC. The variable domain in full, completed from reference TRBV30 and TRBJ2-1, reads SQTIHQWPATLVQPVGSPLSLECTVEGTSNPNLYWYRQAAGRGLQLLFYSVGIGQISSEVPQNLSASRPQDRQFILSSKKLLLSDSGFYLCAWWTGNGNEQFFGPGTRLTVL.

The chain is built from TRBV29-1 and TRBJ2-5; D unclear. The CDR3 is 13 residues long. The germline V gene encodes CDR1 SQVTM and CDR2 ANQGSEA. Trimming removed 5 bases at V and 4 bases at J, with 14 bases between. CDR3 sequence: CSVYRLGGETQYF. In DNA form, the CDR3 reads TGCAGCGTTTATCGGTTGGGTGGAGAGACCCAGTACTTC.

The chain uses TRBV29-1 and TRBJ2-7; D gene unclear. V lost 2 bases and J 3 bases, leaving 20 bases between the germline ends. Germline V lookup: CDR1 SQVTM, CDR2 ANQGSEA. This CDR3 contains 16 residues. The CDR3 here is CSVENPEAGLYYEQYF. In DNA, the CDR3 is TGCAGCGTTGAAAATCCCGAAGCTGGGCTGTACTACGAGCAGTACTTC.

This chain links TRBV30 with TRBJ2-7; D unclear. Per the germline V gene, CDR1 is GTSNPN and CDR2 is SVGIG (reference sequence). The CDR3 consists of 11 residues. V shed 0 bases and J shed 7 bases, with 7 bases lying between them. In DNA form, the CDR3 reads TGTGCCTGGAGTGTACAAGTGGAGCAGTACTTC. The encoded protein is CAWSVQVEQYF.

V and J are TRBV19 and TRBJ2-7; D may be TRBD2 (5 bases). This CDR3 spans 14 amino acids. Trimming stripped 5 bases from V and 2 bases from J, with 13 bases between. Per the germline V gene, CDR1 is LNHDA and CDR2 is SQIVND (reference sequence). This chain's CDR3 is CASSYASGTYEQYF. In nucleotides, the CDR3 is TGTGCCAGTAGTTACGCGAGCGGAACCTACGAGCAGTACTTC.

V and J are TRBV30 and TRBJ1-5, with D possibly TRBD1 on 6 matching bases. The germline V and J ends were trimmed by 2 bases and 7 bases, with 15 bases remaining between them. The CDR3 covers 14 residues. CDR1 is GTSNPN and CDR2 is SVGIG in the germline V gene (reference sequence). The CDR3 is CAWSSGAGVQPQHF. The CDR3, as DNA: TGTGCCTGGAGTTCTGGGGCAGGGGTGCAGCCCCAGCATTTT. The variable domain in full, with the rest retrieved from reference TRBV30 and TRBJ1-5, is SQTIHQWPATLVQPVGSPLSLECTVEGTSNPNLYWYRQAAGRGLQLLFYSVGIGQISSEVPQNLSASRPQDRQFILSSKKLLLSDSGFYLCAWSSGAGVQPQHFGDGTRLSIL.

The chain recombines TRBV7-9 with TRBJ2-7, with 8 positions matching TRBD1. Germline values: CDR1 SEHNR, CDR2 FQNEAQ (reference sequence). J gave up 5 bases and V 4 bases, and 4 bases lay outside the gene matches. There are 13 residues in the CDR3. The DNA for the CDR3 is TGTGCCAGCAGCTCCCGGGACAGGAACGAGCAGTACTTC. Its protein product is CASSSRDRNEQYF.

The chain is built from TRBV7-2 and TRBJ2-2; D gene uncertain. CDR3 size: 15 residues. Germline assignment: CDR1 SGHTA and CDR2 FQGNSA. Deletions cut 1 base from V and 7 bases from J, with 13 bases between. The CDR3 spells CASSLVLAGGGELFF. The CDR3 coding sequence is TGTGCCAGCAGCTTAGTGTTGGCCGGCGGCGGGGAGCTGTTTTTT. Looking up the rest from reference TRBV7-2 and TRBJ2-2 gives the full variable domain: GAGVSQSPSNKVTEKGKDVELRCDPISGHTALYWYRQSLGQGLEFLIYFQGNSAPDKSGLPSDRFSAERTGGSVSTLTIQRTQQEDSAVYLCASSLVLAGGGELFFGEGSRLTVL.

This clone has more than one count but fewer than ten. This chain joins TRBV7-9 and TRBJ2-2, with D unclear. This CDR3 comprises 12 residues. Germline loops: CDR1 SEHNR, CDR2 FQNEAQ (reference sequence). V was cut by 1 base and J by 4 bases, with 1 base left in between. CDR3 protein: CASSLGTGELFF. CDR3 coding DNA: TGTGCCAGCAGCTTAGGCACCGGGGAGCTGTTTTTT.